This TCR beta chain was obtained from a study of long-term antiretroviral therapy in people with HIV. Study-wide results and limits: Clones showing expansion before ART dominated the repertoire at all time points. The study lacked data on ART adherence, viral resistance or therapy changes.

Survey-level immunoSEQ v3.0 assays were run. Clones were sequenced by immunoSEQ multiplex PCR, and TCRdb holds only the in-frame ones, with some missing. The sample has some 33,000 clones, about 96% seen once. The CDR3 length is 15 residues. The V segment lost 6 bases and the J segment 5 bases; nucleotides outside the gene matches: 10. The germline gives CDR1 MNHEY, CDR2 SVGAGI. Every participant gave one or more pre-ART and two or more post-ART PBMC samples. As concerns this clone: As yet, its antigen is unknown.

This TCR derives from a man aged 30-40 years with HIV. Source: unsorted PBMCs, taken 6.6 years after starting antiretroviral therapy. This rearrangement joins TRBV6-5 to TRBJ2-7; 10 bases agree with TRBD2. CDR3 amino acids: CASSFSGRSIDEQYF. The CDR3 DNA reads as TGTGCCAGCAGCTTTAGCGGGAGGTCGATTGACGAGCAGTACTTC.